These 21 T cell receptor beta chains were sequenced from one sample in a study of a mutant IDH1 vaccine in newly diagnosed glioma. Stated time point: baseline, week 1 (first vaccination visit). Treatment indicated: pre-vaccination baseline after standard-of-care therapy. Clones were read by immunoSEQ multiplex PCR, and TCRdb kept only the in-frame ones, dropping some. The sample includes over 15,000 clones, just under 97% of them seen just once. Sample: peripheral blood mononuclear cells (PBMCs), taken from a glioma patient treated with radiotherapy, temozolomide or both. Every receptor here comes from a woman between 18 and 29 years old with glioma. Some clones in this sample may be carry-over from other donors' samples.

The rearrangement joins TRBV27 to TRBJ1-1, with D maybe TRBD1 (5 bases). Germline loops: CDR1 MNHEY, CDR2 SMNVEV (reference sequence). Between the trimmed V and J ends, which lost 3 bases and 1 base, there was a span of 18 bases. CDR3 size: 17 residues. The CDR3 protein is CASSFSASGTSNTEAFF. CDR3 sequence (DNA): TGTGCCAGCAGTTTCTCCGCATCCGGGACCTCGAACACTGAAGCTTTCTTT.

The chain uses TRBV2 and TRBJ1-2; D is possibly TRBD1 (5 bases). Per germline, CDR1 SNHLY and CDR2 FYNNEI. V was clipped by 7 bases and J by 5 bases, with 14 bases between them. The CDR3 length is 13 residues. CDR3 protein: CASTRDFQYGYTF. The CDR3 region has the DNA TGTGCCAGCACCAGGGATTTTCAGTATGGCTACACCTTC. The full variable domain, rest sourced from reference TRBV2 and TRBJ1-2, is EPEVTQTPSHQVTQMGQEVILRCVPISNHLYFYWYRQILGQKVEFLVSFYNNEISEKSEIFDDQFSVERPDGSNFTLKIRSTKLEDSAMYFCASTRDFQYGYTFGSGTRLTVV.

The chain links TRBV28 to TRBJ2-1, with 16 bases identical to TRBD2. The CDR3 is 17 amino acids. The J segment lost 4 bases and the V segment lost 4 bases, leaving 4 bases of the junction unmatched. The germline CDR1 and CDR2 sequences are MDHEN and SYDVKM. CDR3 loop: CASSSGTSGGGYNEQFF. The CDR3, as DNA: TGTGCCAGCAGTTCGGGGACTAGCGGGGGGGGTTACAATGAGCAGTTCTTC.

The chain uses TRBV28 and TRBJ1-6; 11 bases match TRBD1. This CDR3 is 18 amino acids long. Trimming cost V 4 bases and J 3 bases; bases outside gene matches: 8. The germline gives CDR1 MDHEN, CDR2 SYDVKM. Here the CDR3 reads CASSSAGTGGHYNSPLHF. The DNA of the CDR3 is TGTGCCAGCAGTTCCGCCGGGACAGGGGGTCACTATAATTCACCCCTCCACTTT.

V is TRBV9 and J is TRBJ1-1; 9 bases align to TRBD1. The CDR3 loop spans 14 amino acids. Germline CDR1 and CDR2: SGDLS and YYNGEE. V gave up 2 bases and J gave up 3 bases; unmatched junction bases: 2. The CDR3 sequence: CASSVRQGDTEAFF. The DNA of the CDR3 is TGTGCCAGCAGCGTGAGACAGGGGGACACTGAAGCTTTCTTT.

V is TRBV5-1 and J is TRBJ1-2; a weak D match, TRBD1 (6 bases). Germline CDR1 reads SGHRS; CDR2 reads YFSETQ. V lost 4 bases to trimming and J lost 6 bases, with 22 bases between them. This CDR3 comprises 16 residues. The CDR3 spells CASSPDGSRGRDGYTF. DNA for the CDR3: TGCGCCAGCAGCCCGGATGGTAGCCGGGGGCGCGATGGCTACACCTTC.

This clone was counted a single time. Here the CDR3 DNA reads TGTGCCCGCTCTCCTCAGGCAGGGGGCAATGAGCAGTTCTTC. Protein product: CARSPQAGGNEQFF. The chain links TRBV19 to TRBJ2-1, with TRBD1 matching over 7 bases. Germline V gene lookup returns CDR1 LNHDA and CDR2 SQIVND (reference sequence). The CDR3 runs 14 residues. V was clipped by 11 bases and J by 6 bases; unmatched bases: 13. The whole variable domain, remainder taken from reference TRBV19 and TRBJ2-1, is DGGITQSPKYLFRKEGQNVTLSCEQNLNHDAMYWYRQDPGQGLRLIYYSQIVNDFQKGDIAEGYSVSREKKESFPLTVTSAQKNPTAFYLCARSPQAGGNEQFFGPGTRLTVL.

The chain is built from TRBV7-2 and TRBJ1-5; no clear D gene. The CDR3 sequence is 14 residues long. Trimming removed 1 base at V and 6 bases at J, with 10 bases between. CDR1 is SGHTA and CDR2 is FQGNSA in the germline V gene. As DNA, the CDR3 is TGTGCCAGCAGCTTAGTCTCTGGGAGTCAGCCCCAGCATTTT. Residues: CASSLVSGSQPQHF.

The chain has TRBV5-4 and TRBJ2-3; 11 nucleotides align to TRBD2. After removal of 2 bases from V and 4 bases from J, the junction contained 3 bases not matched to a gene. CDR3 length equals 15 residues. In germline, CDR1 is SGHNT, CDR2 YYREEE (reference sequence). The CDR3 loop reads CASSFSGGGPDTQYF. Here the CDR3 DNA reads TGTGCCAGCAGCTTTAGCGGGGGGGGGCCAGATACGCAGTATTTT.

This chain joins TRBV27 and TRBJ2-1, with 10 nucleotides matching TRBD1. Germline CDR1 and CDR2: MNHEY and SMNVEV (reference sequence). With 1 base clipped from V and 6 bases from J, the junction kept 6 bases outside the gene matches. The CDR3 is 16 amino acids. The CDR3 DNA follows: TGTGCCAGCAGTTTATTGGGGACAGGGGTTGGCAATGAGCAGTTCTTC. This encodes CASSLLGTGVGNEQFF.

The chain recombines TRBV14 with TRBJ1-4, with TRBD1 matching over 7 bases. This CDR3 contains 13 residues. The germline gives CDR1 SGHDN, CDR2 FVKESK. The ends lost 7 bases at V and 8 bases at J; junction bases unmatched: 7. The CDR3 region is CASNSGGAEKLFF. The CDR3 DNA reads TGTGCCAGCAACTCAGGGGGGGCCGAAAAACTGTTTTTT. Full variable domain (outside the CDR3, taken from reference TRBV14 and TRBJ1-4): EAGVTQFPSHSVIEKGQTVTLRCDPISGHDNLYWYRRVMGKEIKFLLHFVKESKQDESGMPNNRFLAERTGGTYSTLKVQPAELEDSGVYFCASNSGGAEKLFFGSGTQLSVL.

The chain couples TRBV11-3 to TRBJ2-7; D may match TRBD1 or TRBD2 (5 bases each). Trimming took off 1 base at V and 0 bases at J, with 10 bases between the two ends. CDR3 length: 15 amino acids. Germline CDR1 and CDR2: SGHNT and YENEEA. This CDR3 is CASSLGGTLSYEQYF. The CDR3 nucleotides are TGTGCCAGCAGCTTAGGAGGGACCCTCTCCTACGAGCAGTACTTC. The whole variable domain, filled in from reference TRBV11-3 and TRBJ2-7, reads EAGVVQSPRYKIIEKKQPVAFWCNPISGHNTLYWYLQNLGQGPELLIRYENEEAVDDSQLPKDRFSAERLKGVDSTLKIQPAELGDSAVYLCASSLGGTLSYEQYFGPGTRLTVT.

The V and J genes are TRBV15 and TRBJ1-4; D not resolved. This CDR3 contains 14 residues. Looked up from germline, CDR1 is LNHNV and CDR2 is YYDKDF (reference sequence). Trimming cost V 0 bases and J 0 bases, with 2 bases left between them. Here the CDR3 reads CATSRDATNEKLFF. The CDR3 DNA reads as TGTGCCACCAGCAGAGATGCAACTAATGAAAAACTGTTTTTT.

The chain uses TRBV19 and TRBJ2-7, with TRBD1 matching 7 bases. This CDR3 contains 14 residues. With V trimmed by 7 bases and J by 2 bases, 8 bases remained unmatched. From germline, CDR1 is LNHDA and CDR2 SQIVND (reference sequence). The CDR3 coding sequence is TGTGCCAGTACCGGAACCGGGACAGCCTACGAGCAGTACTTC. Amino acids: CASTGTGTAYEQYF. Full variable domain (rest looked up from reference TRBV19 and TRBJ2-7): DGGITQSPKYLFRKEGQNVTLSCEQNLNHDAMYWYRQDPGQGLRLIYYSQIVNDFQKGDIAEGYSVSREKKESFPLTVTSAQKNPTAFYLCASTGTGTAYEQYFGPGTRLTVT.

The chain couples TRBV5-1 to TRBJ2-7, with 11 bases fitting TRBD1. CDR3 length: 19 residues. J was trimmed by 0 bases and V by 2 bases; bases with no gene match: 13. Germline CDR1 and CDR2: SGHRS and YFSETQ. CDR3 in amino acids: CASSFRWDRGSSNSYEQYF. As DNA, the CDR3 is TGCGCCAGCAGCTTCCGATGGGACAGGGGGTCCTCCAACTCCTACGAGCAGTACTTC.

V is TRBV11-2 and J is TRBJ2-7; D gene unclear. V was cut by 1 base and J by 4 bases, with 11 bases left in between. The germline V gene encodes CDR1 SGHAT and CDR2 FQNNGV. The CDR3 sequence is 14 residues long. CDR3 nucleotide sequence: TGTGCCAGCAGCTTAGGTACAGAAACTTACGAGCAGTACTTC. It yields the protein CASSLGTETYEQYF.

J is TRBJ2-7 and V is TRBV7-9; TRBD1 aligns across 7 bases. Per the germline V gene, CDR1 is SEHNR and CDR2 is FQNEAQ (reference sequence). The CDR3 extends over 17 amino acids. V was clipped by 5 bases and J by 0 bases; unmatched bases: 13. CDR3 region: CASSDQPGTVNSYEQYF. The CDR3 bases are TGTGCCAGCAGCGACCAGCCGGGGACAGTTAACTCCTACGAGCAGTACTTC.

The chain is built from TRBV11-3 and TRBJ2-7; D unresolved. CDR3 length: 11 amino acids. Germline assignment: CDR1 SGHNT and CDR2 YENEEA. Deletions cut 4 bases from V and 3 bases from J, with 4 bases between. CDR3 protein: CASSSSYEQYF. CDR3 DNA sequence: TGTGCCAGCAGCTCCAGCTACGAGCAGTACTTC.

The J gene is TRBJ2-1, the V gene TRBV4-1, with D tentatively TRBD2 (6 bases). The CDR3 sequence is 17 residues long. The germline V gene encodes CDR1 MGHRA and CDR2 YSYEKL. With 5 bases removed from V and 0 bases from J, the gap between germline ends came to 17 bases. CDR3 sequence reads: CASSERGRGSSYNEQFF. CDR3 nucleotide sequence: TGCGCCAGCAGCGAAAGAGGGCGGGGAAGCTCCTACAATGAGCAGTTCTTC.

The chain uses TRBV5-4 and TRBJ2-2; 9 positions agree with TRBD1. V lost 3 bases and J lost 8; bases outside the gene matches: 14. The CDR3 covers 17 residues. Germline V gene sequence: CDR1 SGHNT, CDR2 YYREEE (reference sequence). The CDR3 DNA reads as TGTGCCAGCAGCTGGTGGGACTGGACAGGGGTTTCGGGGGAGCTGTTTTTT. It specifies CASSWWDWTGVSGELFF.

The chain carries TRBV6-6 and TRBJ2-1; D possibly matches TRBD1 or TRBD2 (5 bases each). Per germline, CDR1 MNHNY and CDR2 SVGAGI (reference sequence). This CDR3 spans 14 amino acids. V was clipped by 1 base and J by 7 bases, with 11 bases between them. CDR3 sequence (DNA): TGTGCCAGCAGTTACTTGGGACGCGGAAATGAGCAGTTCTTC. Amino acids: CASSYLGRGNEQFF.